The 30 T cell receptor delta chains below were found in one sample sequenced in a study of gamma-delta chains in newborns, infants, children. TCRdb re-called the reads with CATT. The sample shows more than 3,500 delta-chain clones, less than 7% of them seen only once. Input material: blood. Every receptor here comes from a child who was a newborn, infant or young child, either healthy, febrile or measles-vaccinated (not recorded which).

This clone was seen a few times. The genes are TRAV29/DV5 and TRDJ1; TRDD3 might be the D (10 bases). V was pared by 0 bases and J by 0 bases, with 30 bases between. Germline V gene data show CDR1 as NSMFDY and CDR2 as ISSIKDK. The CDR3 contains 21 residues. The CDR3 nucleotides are TGTGCAGCAAGCGTTAGGCCTTCCTACGGTACTGGGGGATCGTACACCGATAAACTCATCTTT. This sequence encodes CAASVRPSYGTGGSYTDKLIF.

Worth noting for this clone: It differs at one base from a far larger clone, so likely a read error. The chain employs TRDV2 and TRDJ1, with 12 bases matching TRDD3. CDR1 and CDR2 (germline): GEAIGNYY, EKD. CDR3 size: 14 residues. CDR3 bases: TGTGCCTGTGACATACTGGGGGATACCGATAAACCCATCTTT. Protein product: CACDILGDTDKPIF.

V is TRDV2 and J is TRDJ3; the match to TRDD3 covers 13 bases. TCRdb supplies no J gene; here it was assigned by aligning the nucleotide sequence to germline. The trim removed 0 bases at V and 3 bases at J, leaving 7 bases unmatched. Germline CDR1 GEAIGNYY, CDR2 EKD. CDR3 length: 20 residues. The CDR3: CACDTGATGGYGWDTRQMFF. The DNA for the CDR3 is TGTGCCTGTGACACCGGGGCTACTGGGGGATACGGCTGGGACACCCGACAGATGTTTTTC.

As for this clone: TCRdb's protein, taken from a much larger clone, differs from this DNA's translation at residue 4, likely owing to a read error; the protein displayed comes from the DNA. The CDR3 sequence is CACGWGSSWDTRQMFF. The CDR3 bases are TGTGCCTGTGGCTGGGGGAGCTCCTGGGACACCCGACAGATGTTTTTC. The rearrangement links TRDV2 to TRDJ3; TRDD3 matches at 8 bases. Germline V gene lookup returns CDR1 GEAIGNYY and CDR2 EKD. This CDR3 is built from 16 residues. J gave up 0 bases and V 5 bases, and 2 bases lay outside the gene matches.

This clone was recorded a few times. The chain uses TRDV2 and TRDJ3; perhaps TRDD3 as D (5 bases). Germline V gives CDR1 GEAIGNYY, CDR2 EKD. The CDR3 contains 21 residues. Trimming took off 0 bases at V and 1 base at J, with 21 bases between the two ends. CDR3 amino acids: CACDTWGTGRMVSWDTRQMFF. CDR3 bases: TGTGCCTGTGACACCTGGGGCACCGGACGGATGGTTTCCTGGGACACCCGACAGATGTTTTTC.

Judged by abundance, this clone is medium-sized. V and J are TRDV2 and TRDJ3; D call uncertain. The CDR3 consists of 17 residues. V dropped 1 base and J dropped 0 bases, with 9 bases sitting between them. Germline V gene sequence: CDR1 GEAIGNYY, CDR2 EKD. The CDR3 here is CACDTLTPSWDTRQMFF. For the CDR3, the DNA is TGTGCCTGTGACACGCTTACCCCCTCCTGGGACACCCGACAGATGTTTTTC.

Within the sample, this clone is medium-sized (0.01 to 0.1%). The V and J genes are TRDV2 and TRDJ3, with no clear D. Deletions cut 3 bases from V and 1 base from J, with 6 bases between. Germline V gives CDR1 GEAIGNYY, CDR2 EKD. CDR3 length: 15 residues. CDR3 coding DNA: TGTGCCTGTGACCTGGTATCCTGGGACACCCGACAGATGTTTTTC. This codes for CACDLVSWDTRQMFF.

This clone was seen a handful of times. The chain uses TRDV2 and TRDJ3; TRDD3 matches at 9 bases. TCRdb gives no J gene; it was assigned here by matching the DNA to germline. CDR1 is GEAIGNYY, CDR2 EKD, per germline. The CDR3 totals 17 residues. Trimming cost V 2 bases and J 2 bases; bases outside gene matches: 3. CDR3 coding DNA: TGTGCCTGTGACAGAATGGGGGATACCTGGGACACCCGACAGATGTTTTTC. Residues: CACDRMGDTWDTRQMFF.

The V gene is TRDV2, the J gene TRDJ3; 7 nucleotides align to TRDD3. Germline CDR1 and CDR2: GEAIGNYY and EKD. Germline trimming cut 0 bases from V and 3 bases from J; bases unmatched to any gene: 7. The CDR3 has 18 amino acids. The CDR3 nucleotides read TGTGCCTGTGACACCCTGGGGATAGGAGGCTGGGACACCCGACAGATGTTTTTC. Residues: CACDTLGIGGWDTRQMFF.

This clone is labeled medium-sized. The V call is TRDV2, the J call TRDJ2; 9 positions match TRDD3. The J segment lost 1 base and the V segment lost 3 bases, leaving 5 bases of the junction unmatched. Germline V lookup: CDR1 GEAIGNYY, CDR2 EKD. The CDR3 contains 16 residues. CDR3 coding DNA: TGTGCCTGTGACGCCGTACTGGGGGATTTGACAGCACAACTCTTCTTT. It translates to CACDAVLGDLTAQLFF.

As DNA, the CDR3 is TGTGCCTGTGACACCGCCTCTGGGGGGCCCTGGGACACCCGACAGATGTTTTTC. Translating it yields CACDTASGGPWDTRQMFF. This sequence joins TRDV2 and TRDJ3; TRDD3 aligns across 7 bases. The CDR3 is 18 residues long. J lost 2 bases, V lost 0 bases, and 6 bases had no gene match. From germline, CDR1 is GEAIGNYY and CDR2 EKD.

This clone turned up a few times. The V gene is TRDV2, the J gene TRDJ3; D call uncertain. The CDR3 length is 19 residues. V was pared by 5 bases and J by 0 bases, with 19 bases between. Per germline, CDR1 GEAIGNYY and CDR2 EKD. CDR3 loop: CACGTSEGPSSWDTRQMFF. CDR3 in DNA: TGTGCCTGTGGCACATCTGAGGGGCCAAGCTCCTGGGACACCCGACAGATGTTTTTC.

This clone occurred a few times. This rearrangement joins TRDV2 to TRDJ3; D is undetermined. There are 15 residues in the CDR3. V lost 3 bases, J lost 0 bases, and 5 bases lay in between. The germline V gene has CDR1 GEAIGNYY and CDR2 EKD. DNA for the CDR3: TGTGCCTGTGACGGGGTCTCCTGGGACACCCGACAGATGTTTTTC. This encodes CACDGVSWDTRQMFF.

The CDR3 sequence is CACDTVKSGGSPWTDKLIF. The CDR3 DNA sequence: TGTGCCTGTGACACCGTAAAGTCCGGGGGATCCCCGTGGACCGATAAACTCATCTTT. V is TRDV2 and J is TRDJ1; 7 bases are a match to TRDD3. This CDR3 spans 19 amino acids. The trim removed 0 bases at V and 2 bases at J, leaving 17 bases unmatched. Germline-derived CDR1 and CDR2 are GEAIGNYY and EKD.

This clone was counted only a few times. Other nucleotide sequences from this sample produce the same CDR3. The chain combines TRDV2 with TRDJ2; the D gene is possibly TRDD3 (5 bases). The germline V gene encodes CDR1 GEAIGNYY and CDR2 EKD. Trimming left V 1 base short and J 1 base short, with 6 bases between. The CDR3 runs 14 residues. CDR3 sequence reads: CACDTWGLTAQLFF. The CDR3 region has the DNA TGTGCCTGTGACACTTGGGGTTTGACAGCACAACTCTTCTTT.

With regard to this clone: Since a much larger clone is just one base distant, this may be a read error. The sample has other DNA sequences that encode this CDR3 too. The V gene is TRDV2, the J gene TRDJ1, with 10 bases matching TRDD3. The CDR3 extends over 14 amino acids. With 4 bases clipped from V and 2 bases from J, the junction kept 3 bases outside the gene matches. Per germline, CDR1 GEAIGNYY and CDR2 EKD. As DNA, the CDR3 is TGTGCCTGTGATCTACTGGGGGATACCGATAAACTCATCTTT. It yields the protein CACDLLGDTDKLIF.

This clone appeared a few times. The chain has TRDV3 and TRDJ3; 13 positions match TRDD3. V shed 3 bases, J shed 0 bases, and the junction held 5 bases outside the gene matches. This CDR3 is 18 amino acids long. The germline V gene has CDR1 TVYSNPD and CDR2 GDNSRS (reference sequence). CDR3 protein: CALYWGIRSSWDTRQMFF. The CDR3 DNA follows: TGTGCCTTGTACTGGGGGATACGCAGCTCCTGGGACACCCGACAGATGTTTTTC.

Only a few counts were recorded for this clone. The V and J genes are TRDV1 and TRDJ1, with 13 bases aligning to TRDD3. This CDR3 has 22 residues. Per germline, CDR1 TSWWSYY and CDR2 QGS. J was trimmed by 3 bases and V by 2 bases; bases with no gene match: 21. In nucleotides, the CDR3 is TGTGCTCTTGGGGAATCTCCTTTTCGTTTACTGGGGGATACGGTGATGGCCGATAAACTCATCTTT. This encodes CALGESPFRLLGDTVMADKLIF.

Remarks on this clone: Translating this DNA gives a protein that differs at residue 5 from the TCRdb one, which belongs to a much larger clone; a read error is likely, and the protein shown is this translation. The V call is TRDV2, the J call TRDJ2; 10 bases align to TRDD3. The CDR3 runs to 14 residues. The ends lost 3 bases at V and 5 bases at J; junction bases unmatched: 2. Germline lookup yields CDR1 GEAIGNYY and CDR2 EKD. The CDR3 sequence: CACDSLGDTAQLFF. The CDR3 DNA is TGTGCCTGTGACTCACTGGGGGATACAGCACAACTCTTCTTT.

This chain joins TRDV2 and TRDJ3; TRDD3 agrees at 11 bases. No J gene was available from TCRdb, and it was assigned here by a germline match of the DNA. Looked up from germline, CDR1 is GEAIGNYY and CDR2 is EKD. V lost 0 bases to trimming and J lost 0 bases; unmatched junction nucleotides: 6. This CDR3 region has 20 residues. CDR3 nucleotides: TGTGCCTGTGACACCTACTGGGGGATAAGGAGCTCCTGGGACACCCGACAGATGTTTTTC. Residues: CACDTYWGIRSSWDTRQMFF.

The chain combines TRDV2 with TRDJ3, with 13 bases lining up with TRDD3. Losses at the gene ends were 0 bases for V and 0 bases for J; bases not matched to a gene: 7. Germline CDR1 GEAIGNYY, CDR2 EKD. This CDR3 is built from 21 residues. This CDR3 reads CACDTVLGDTESSWDTRQMFF. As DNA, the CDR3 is TGTGCCTGTGACACCGTACTGGGGGATACGGAGAGCTCCTGGGACACCCGACAGATGTTTTTC.

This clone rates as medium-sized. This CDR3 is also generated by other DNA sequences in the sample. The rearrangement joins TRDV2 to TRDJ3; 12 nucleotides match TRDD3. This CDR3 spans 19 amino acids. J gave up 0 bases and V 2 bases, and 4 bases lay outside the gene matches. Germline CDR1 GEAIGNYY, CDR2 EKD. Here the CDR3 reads CACDKVLGDTSWDTRQMFF. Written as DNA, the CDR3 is TGTGCCTGTGACAAAGTACTGGGGGATACCTCCTGGGACACCCGACAGATGTTTTTC.

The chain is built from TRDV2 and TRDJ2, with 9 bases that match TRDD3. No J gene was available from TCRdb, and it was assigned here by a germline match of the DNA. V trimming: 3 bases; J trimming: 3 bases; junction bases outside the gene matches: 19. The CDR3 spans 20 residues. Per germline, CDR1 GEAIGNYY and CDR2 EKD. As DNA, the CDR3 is TGTGCCTGTGACCCGTGGAGAGAACGGGGGGATACCCCGATGACAGCACAACTCTTCTTT. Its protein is CACDPWRERGDTPMTAQLFF.

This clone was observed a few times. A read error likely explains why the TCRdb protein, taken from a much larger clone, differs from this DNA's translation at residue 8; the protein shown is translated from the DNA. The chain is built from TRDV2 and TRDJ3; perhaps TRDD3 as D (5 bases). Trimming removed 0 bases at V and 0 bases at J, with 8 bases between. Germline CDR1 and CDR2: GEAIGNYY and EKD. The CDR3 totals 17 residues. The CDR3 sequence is CACDTWGRSWDTRQMFF. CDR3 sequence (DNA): TGTGCCTGTGACACCTGGGGTCGCTCCTGGGACACCCGACAGATGTTTTTC.

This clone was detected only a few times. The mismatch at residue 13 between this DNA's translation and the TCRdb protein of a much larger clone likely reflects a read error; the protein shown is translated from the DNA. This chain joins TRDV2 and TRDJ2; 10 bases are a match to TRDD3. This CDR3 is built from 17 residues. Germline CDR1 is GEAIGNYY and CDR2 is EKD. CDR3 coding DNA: TGTGCCTGTGACACCGTACTGGGGGATGCTTTGACAGTACAACTCTTCTTT. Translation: CACDTVLGDALTVQLFF.

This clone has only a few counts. The CDR3 DNA follows: TGTGCCTGTGACTCTGGGGGATACGGCTCCTGGGACACCCGACAGATGTTTTTC. Protein: CACDSGGYGSWDTRQMFF. V is TRDV2 and J is TRDJ3; 12 bases align to TRDD3. The J segment lost 0 bases and the V segment lost 3 bases, leaving 2 bases of the junction unmatched. The CDR3 has 18 residues. Germline V gives CDR1 GEAIGNYY, CDR2 EKD.

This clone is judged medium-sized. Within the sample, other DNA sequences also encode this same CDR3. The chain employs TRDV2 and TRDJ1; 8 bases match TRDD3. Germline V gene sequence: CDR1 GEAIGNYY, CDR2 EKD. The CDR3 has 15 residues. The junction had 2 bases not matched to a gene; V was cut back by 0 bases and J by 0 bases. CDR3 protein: CACDTLLGDTDKLIF. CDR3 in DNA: TGTGCCTGTGACACCCTACTGGGGGACACCGATAAACTCATCTTT.

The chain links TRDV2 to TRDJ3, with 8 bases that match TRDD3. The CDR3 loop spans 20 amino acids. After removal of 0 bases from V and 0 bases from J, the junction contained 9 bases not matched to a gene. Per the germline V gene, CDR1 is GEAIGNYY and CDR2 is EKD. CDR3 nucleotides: TGTGCCTGTGACACCGTGGGCCTGGGGGACCTCTCCTGGGACACCCGACAGATGTTTTTC. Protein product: CACDTVGLGDLSWDTRQMFF.

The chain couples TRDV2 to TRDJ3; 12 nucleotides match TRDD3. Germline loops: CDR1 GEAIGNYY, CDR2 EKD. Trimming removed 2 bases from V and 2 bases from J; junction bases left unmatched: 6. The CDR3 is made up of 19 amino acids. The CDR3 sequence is CACDILGDTGAWDTRQMFF. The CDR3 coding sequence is TGTGCCTGTGACATACTGGGGGATACAGGCGCCTGGGACACCCGACAGATGTTTTTC.

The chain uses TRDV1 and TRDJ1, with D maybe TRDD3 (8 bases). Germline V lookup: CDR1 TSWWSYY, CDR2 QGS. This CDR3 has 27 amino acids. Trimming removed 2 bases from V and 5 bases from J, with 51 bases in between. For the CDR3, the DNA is TGTGCTCTTGGGGAATCGGAACGACGAGTTCCTACTGACTGGGGGGTCGTGGGGGATGGTGTGATGGATAAACTCATCTTT. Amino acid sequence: CALGESERRVPTDWGVVGDGVMDKLIF.